This T cell receptor (beta chain) was found in a study of read filtering for tumor transcriptome and immune sequencing. Study at large: TCR-mapped reads were about 3.5 to 10.27 million with IR-seq versus about 80 to 1273 with RNA-seq.

Bone marrow was sampled from every patient at the time of active disease. The library was built from roughly 400 ng RNA with molecular barcoded adaptors for alpha/delta and beta/gamma chains. One entry per CDR3 protein results from TCRdb running MiXCR on the reads. There are tens of thousands of distinct CDR3 sequences in the sample; about a fifth occur only once, and around 15% lies in the top ten. The specimen was a population of CD138-negative cells sorted from bone marrow. The sequence came from a donor aged 40 or older with multiple myeloma.

The CDR3 spells CASRTETSSGNTIYF. CDR3 in DNA: TGCGCCAGTAGGACGGAAACAAGCTCTGGAAACACCATATATTTT. The chain couples TRBV5-1 to TRBJ1-3; D is unresolved. Germline assignment: CDR1 SGHRS and CDR2 YFSETQ. Trimming stripped 8 bases from V and 0 bases from J, with 15 bases between. The CDR3 has 15 amino acids.